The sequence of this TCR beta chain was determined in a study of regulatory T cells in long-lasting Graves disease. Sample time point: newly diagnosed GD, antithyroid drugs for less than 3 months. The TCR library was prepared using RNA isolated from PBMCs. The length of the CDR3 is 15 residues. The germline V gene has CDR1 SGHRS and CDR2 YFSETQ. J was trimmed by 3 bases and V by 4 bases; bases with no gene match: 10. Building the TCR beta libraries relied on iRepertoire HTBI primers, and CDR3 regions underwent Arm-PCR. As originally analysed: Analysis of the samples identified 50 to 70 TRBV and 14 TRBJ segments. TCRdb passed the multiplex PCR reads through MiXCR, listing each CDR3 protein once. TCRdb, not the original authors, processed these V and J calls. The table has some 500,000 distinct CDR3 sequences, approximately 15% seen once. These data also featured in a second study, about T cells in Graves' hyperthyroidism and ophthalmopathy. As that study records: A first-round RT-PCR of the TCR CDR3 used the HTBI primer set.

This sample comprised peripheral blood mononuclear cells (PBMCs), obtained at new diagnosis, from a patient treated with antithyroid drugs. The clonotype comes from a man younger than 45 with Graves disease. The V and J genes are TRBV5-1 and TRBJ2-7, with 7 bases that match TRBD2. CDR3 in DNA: TGCGCCAGCAGCCCCACCTCGACTAGCTTCTACGAGCAGTACTTC. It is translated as CASSPTSTSFYEQYF.